This TCR beta chain stems from a study of shared clonotypes between healthy human individuals. Study results and caveats: Investigators expected sequencing depth to affect clonotype sharing among donors. Compared with clonotypes that all four donors shared, non-shared clonotypes had lower generation probabilities.

The table came from immunoSEQ multiplex PCR; TCRdb's copy has only in-frame clones and leaves some out. This table has almost 750,000 clones, around 70% appearing once. The study enrolled healthy HIV-negative adults without recent acute infections or vaccinations as donors. Concerning this clone: Its antigen is currently unknown.

The germline V gene encodes CDR1 SNHLY and CDR2 FYNNEI. The V gene end was trimmed by 7 bases and the J gene end by 12 bases; junction bases not matched to a gene: 17. The CDR3 length is 15 residues. The receptor's source is a woman aged 30 to 39 in good health. The chain joins TRBV2 to TRBJ2-1, with TRBD1 matching 8 bases. The specimen was memory CD4+ T cells sorted from blood. The subset: CD45RA-negative fraction. The CDR3 nucleotides read TGTGCCAGCACCGAAGTAGGGGGACAGGCCGTTCGGCAGTTCTTC. Its protein is CASTEVGGQAVRQFF.